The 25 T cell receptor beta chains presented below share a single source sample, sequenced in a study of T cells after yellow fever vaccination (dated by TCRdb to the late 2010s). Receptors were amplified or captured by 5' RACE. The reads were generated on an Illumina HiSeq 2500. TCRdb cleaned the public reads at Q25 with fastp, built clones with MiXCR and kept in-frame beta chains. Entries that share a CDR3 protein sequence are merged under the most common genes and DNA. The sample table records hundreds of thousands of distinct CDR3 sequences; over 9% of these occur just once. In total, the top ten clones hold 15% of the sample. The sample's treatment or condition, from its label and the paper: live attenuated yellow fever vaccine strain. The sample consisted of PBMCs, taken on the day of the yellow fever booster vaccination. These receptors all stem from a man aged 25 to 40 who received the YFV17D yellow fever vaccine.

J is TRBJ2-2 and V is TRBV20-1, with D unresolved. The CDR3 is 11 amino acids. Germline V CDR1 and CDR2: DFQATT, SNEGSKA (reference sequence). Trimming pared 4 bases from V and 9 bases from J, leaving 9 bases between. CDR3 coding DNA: TGCAGTGCTATTCGCGGTAGGGAGCTGTTTTTT. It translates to CSAIRGRELFF.

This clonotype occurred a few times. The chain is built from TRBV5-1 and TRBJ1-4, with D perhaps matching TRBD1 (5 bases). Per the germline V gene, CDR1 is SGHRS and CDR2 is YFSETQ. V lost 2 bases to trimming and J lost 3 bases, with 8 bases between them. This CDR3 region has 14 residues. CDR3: CASSFDRPNEKLFF. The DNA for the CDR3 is TGCGCCAGCAGCTTTGACAGACCTAATGAAAAACTGTTTTTT. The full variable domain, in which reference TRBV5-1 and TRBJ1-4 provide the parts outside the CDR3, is KAGVTQTPRYLIKTRGQQVTLSCSPISGHRSVSWYQQTPGQGLQFLFEYFSETQRNKGNFPGRFSGRQFSNSRSEMNVSTLELGDSALYLCASSFDRPNEKLFFGSGTQLSVL.

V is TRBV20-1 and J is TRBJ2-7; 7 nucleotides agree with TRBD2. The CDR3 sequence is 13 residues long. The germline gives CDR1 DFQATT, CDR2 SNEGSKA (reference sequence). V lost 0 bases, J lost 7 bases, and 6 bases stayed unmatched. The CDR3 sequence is CSAREFLGGEQYF. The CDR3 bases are TGCAGTGCTAGAGAATTCCTGGGAGGGGAGCAGTACTTC.

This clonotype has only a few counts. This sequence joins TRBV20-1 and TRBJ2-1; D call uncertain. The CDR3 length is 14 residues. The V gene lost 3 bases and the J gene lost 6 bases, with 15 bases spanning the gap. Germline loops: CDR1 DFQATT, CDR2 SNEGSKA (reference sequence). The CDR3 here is CSARGHQVFNEQFF. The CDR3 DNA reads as TGCAGTGCTAGGGGCCACCAGGTCTTCAATGAGCAGTTCTTC.

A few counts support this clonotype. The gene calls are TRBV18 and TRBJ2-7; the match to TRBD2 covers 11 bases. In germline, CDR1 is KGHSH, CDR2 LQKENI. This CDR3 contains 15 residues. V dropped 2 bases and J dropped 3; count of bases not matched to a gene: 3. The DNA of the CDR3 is TGTGCCAGCTCACCAAGGGGACTAGCGGACTACGAGCAGTACTTC. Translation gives CASSPRGLADYEQYF.

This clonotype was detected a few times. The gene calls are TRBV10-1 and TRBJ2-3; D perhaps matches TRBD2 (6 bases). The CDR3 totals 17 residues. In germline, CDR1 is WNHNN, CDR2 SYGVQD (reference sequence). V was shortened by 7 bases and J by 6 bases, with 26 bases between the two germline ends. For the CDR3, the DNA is TGCGCCAGCATATCAGGGCTAGCGCGTCTCGCTTTTGATACGCAGTATTTT. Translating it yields CASISGLARLAFDTQYF.

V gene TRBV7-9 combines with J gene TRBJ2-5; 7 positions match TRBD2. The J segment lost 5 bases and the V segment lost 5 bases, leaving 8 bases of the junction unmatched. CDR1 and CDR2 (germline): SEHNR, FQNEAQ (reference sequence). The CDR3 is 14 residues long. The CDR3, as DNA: TGTGCCAGCAGCCTCGGACTAGAGGGGGAGACCCAGTACTTC. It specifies CASSLGLEGETQYF. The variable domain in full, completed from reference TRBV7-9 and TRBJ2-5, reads DTGVSQNPRHKITKRGQNVTFRCDPISEHNRLYWYRQTLGQGPEFLTYFQNEAQLEKSRLLSDRFSAERPKGSFSTLEIQRTEQGDSAMYLCASSLGLEGETQYFGPGTRLLVL.

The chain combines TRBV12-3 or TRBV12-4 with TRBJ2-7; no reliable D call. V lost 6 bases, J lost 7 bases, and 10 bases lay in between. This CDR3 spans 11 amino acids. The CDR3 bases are TGTGCCAGCAGCTTTTCATGGGAGCAGTACTTC. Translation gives CASSFSWEQYF.

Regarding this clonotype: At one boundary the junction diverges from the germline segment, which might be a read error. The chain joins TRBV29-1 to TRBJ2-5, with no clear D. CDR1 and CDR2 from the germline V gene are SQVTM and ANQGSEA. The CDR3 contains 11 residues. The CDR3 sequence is CSVHSQGTQYF. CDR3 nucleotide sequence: TGCAGCGTTCACAGCCAAGGGACCCAGTACTTC.

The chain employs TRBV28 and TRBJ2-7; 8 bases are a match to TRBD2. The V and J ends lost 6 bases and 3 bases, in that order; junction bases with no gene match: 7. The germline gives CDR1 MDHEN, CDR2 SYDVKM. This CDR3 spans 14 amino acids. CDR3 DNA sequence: TGTGCCAGCAGAAACAGCGGGAGTGTCTACGAGCAGTACTTC. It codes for CASRNSGSVYEQYF. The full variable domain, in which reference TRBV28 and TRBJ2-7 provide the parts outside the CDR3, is DVKVTQSSRYLVKRTGEKVFLECVQDMDHENMFWYRQDPGLGLRLIYFSYDVKMKEKGDIPEGYSVSREKKERFSLILESASTNQTSMYLCASRNSGSVYEQYFGPGTRLTVT.

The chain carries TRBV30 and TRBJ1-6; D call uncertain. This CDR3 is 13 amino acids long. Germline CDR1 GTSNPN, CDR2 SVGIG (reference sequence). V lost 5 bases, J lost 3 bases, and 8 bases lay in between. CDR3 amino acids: CAWSRNYNSPLHF. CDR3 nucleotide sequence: TGTGCCTGGTCACGGAACTATAATTCACCCCTCCACTTT.

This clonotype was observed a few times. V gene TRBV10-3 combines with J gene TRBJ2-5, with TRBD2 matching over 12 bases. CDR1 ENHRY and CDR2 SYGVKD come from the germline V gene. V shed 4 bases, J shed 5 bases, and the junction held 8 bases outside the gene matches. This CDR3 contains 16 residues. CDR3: CAISARLAGEGETQYF. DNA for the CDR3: TGTGCCATCAGTGCTAGACTAGCGGGGGAGGGTGAGACCCAGTACTTC.

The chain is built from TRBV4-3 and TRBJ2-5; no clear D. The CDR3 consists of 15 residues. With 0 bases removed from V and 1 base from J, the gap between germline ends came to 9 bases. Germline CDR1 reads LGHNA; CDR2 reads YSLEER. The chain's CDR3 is CASSQDDGLQETQYF. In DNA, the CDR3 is TGCGCCAGCAGCCAAGATGACGGGCTCCAAGAGACCCAGTACTTC.

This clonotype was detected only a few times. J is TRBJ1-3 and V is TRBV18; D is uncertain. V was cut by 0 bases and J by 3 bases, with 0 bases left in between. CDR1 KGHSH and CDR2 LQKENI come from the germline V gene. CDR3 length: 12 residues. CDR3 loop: CASSPPGNTIYF. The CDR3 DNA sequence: TGTGCCAGCTCACCACCTGGAAACACCATATATTTT. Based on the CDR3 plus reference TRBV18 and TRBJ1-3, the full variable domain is NAGVMQNPRHLVRRRGQEARLRCSPMKGHSHVYWYRQLPEEGLKFMVYLQKENIIDESGMPKERFSAEFPKEGPSILRIQQVVRGDSAAYFCASSPPGNTIYFGEGSWLTVV.

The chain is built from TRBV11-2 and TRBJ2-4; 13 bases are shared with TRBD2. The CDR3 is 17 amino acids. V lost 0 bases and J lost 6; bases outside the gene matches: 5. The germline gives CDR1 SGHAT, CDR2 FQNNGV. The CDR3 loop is CASSLETGLAGVNIQYF. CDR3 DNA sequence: TGTGCCAGCAGCTTAGAAACTGGACTAGCGGGGGTAAACATTCAGTACTTC.

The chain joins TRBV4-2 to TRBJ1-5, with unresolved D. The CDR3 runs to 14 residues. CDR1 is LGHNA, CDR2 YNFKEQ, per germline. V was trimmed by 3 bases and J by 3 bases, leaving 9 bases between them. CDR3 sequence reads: CASSQDYVNQPQHF. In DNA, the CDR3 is TGTGCCAGCAGCCAGGACTACGTCAATCAGCCCCAGCATTTT.

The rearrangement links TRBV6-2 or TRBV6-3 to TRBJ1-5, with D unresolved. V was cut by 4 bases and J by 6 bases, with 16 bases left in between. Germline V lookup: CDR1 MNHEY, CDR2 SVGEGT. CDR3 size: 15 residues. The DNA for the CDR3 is TGTGCCAGCAGTTCTCACGAAGGGTGGAGTCAGCCCCAGCATTTT. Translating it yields CASSSHEGWSQPQHF.

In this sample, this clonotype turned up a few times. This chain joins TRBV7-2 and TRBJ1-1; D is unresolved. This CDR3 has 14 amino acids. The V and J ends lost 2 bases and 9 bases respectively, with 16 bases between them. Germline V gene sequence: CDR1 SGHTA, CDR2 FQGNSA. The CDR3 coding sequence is TGTGCCAGCAGCTTAACTCGCAGAGACTCACAAGCTTTCTTT. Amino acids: CASSLTRRDSQAFF.

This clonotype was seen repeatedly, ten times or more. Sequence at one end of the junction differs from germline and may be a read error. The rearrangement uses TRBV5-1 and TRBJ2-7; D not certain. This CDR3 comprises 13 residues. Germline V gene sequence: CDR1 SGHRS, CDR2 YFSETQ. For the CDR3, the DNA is TGTGCCAGCAGCTTAGTGGCCTCCTACGAGCAGTACTTC. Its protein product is CASSLVASYEQYF.

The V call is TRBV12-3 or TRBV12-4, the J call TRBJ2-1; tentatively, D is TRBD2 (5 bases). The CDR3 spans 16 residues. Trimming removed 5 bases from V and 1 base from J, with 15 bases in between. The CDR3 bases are TGTGCCAGCAGTCCTGACGGACTTGCATCCTACAATGAGCAGTTCTTC. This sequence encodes CASSPDGLASYNEQFF.

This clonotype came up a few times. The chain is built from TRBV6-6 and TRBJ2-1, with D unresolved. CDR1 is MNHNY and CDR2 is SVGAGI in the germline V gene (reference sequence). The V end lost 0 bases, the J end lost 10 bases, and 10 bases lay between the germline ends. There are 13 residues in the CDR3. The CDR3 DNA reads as TGTGCCAGCAGTTACTCGACTGGGTGGGAGCAGTTCTTC. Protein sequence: CASSYSTGWEQFF.

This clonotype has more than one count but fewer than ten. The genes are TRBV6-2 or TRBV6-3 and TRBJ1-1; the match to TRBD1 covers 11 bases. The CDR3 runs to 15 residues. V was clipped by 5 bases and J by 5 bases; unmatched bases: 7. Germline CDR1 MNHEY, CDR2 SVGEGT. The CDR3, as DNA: TGTGCCAGCAGTCACGGGACAGGGGGATGGACTGAAGCTTTCTTT. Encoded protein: CASSHGTGGWTEAFF.

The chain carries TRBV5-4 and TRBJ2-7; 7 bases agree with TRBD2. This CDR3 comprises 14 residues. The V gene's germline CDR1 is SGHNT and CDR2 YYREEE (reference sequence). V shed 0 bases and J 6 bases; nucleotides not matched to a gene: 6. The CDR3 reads CASSLEGGSGEQYF. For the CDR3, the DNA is TGTGCCAGCAGCTTGGAGGGCGGGAGCGGCGAGCAGTACTTC.

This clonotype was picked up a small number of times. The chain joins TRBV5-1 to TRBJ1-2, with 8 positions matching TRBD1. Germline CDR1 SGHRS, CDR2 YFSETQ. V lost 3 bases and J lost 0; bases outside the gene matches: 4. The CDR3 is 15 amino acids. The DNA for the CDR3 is TGCGCCAGCAGCTCCTGGACAGGGACTAACTATGGCTACACCTTC. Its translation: CASSSWTGTNYGYTF.

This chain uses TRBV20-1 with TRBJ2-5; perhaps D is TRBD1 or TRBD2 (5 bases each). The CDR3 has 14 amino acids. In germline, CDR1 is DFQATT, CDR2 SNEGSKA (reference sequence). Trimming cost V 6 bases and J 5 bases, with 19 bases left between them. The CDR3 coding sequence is TGCAGTGCCACCTCAGGGCGGGTCAGCGAGACCCAGTACTTC. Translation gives CSATSGRVSETQYF.